A single T cell receptor beta chain is shown here with its context. This clone's antigen is unknown. It has no much larger one-base neighbor in the sample; base qualities were not kept. The data stem from a study of blood T cell repertoires in COVID-19 (dated by TCRdb to 2018 to 2020). In the study overall: Samples from collaborators originated in the United States, Italy and Spain and spanned both the acute and convalescent phases of COVID-19. The prospective study material was composed of cDNA or gDNA derived from T cells, B-cell-depleted T cells, or PBMCs. The dataset comprised deeply sampled blood TCRbeta repertoires from subjects exposed to, actively infected with, or recovered from COVID-19. A freely available public database, intended as a resource for researchers studying the immune response to SARS-CoV-2, is where the repertoires were released. Samples were obtained from the ongoing ImmuneRACE study (first 160 participants) and from about 1,300 subjects provided by 6 global collaborators. The sample metadata nearly always contained a de-identified subject ID, COVID-19 status, age in years and sex. HLA class I and class II types, where available, came from metadata supplied by the sample provider rather than from assay-based typing.

The immunoSEQ Assay, a bias-controlled multiplex PCR, was used to amplify TCRbeta CDR3 regions from genomic DNA. As for the authors' bioinformatics: Within the assay, amplification of reference gene primers was used to estimate how many nucleated cells each sample contained. To quantify the absolute abundance of each unique TCRbeta CDR3 rearrangement, sequence reads were collapsed and filtered. For each sample, productive Simpson clonality was calculated by taking the square root of Simpson's diversity index across productive rearrangements. TCRdb's version of the immuneACCESS table is confined to in-frame rearrangements and falls short of the full clone set. An unresolved V gene accounts for under half of the shortfall where checked; the remainder is of unknown origin. D and trimming were read from the DNA, whereas the V and J calls and clone size are those reported in that table. The table for this sample lists roughly 380,000 clones; over 65% of them were counted only once. The biggest ten clones account for over 0.95% of the sample.

The collaborating institutions used their own protocols to collect whole blood in K2EDTA tubes. Collaborator samples were shipped for TCRbeta analysis as frozen whole blood, isolated PBMCs, or DNA extracted from either sample type. The study at large found these results: How much clinical and demographic metadata was included differed by source and by participant, and the metadata was provided uncurated.

From the germline V gene (reference sequence), CDR1 is GTSNPN and CDR2 is SVGIG. The CDR3 spans 12 residues, from the cysteine through the phenylalanine. Kept here is only the CDR3 DNA, which spans 36 bases and is read in frame from base 1. V lost 2 bases and J lost 3 bases; the stretch between them is 8 bases long. The rearranged chain carries TRBV30 and TRBJ2-7; no D gene can be assigned with confidence. The clonotype comes from a human donor with acute or convalescent COVID-19. The donor label of this sample is uncertain. The sample consisted of peripheral blood. The nucleotide sequence reads as follows: TGTGCCTGGAGTCGGAGTAACTACGAGCAGTACTTC. Its coded protein is CAWSRSNYEQYF.